These 19 T cell receptor beta chains were sequenced from one sample in a study of glioma-infiltrating T cells. The iRepertoire nested amplicon-rescue multiplex PCR amplified TCR alpha and beta CDR3s from RNA. TCRdb passed the multiplex PCR reads through MiXCR, listing each CDR3 protein once. The sample has approximately 400,000 distinct CDR3 sequences, around 38% seen once. Sequencing was performed on glioma tissue, nonneoplastic brain tissue, or PBMCs (not recorded which). The source of these receptors is a human donor with low-grade glioma or glioblastoma, undergoing nonglioma brain surgery, or in good health (not recorded which).

Comments on this clonotype: A much more abundant neighbour one base away suggests this may be a read error. The rearrangement uses TRBV6-1 and TRBJ1-2; D is perhaps TRBD1 (5 bases). The CDR3 is made up of 13 amino acids. Germline V gene sequence: CDR1 MNHNS, CDR2 SASEGT. The V and J ends lost 7 bases and 8 bases respectively, with 17 bases between them. CDR3 in amino acids: CASIPLGVEGYTF. CDR3 DNA sequence: TGTGCCAGCATCCCATTGGGGGTGGAGGGCTACACCTTC.

The chain uses TRBV24-1 and TRBJ2-3; D might be TRBD2 (5 bases). V was shortened by 0 bases and J by 0 bases, with 12 bases between the two germline ends. Germline V gene data show CDR1 as KGHDR and CDR2 as SFDVKD. The CDR3 covers 17 residues. The CDR3, as DNA: TGTGCCACCAGTGATTTGCCCGGCAGGACTAGCACAGATACGCAGTATTTT. Translated: CATSDLPGRTSTDTQYF.

CDR3 residues: CSVHAETGNEQFF. The CDR3, as DNA: TGCAGCGTTCACGCTGAGACAGGGAATGAGCAGTTCTTC. This chain uses TRBV29-1 with TRBJ2-1; TRBD1 aligns across 7 bases. Germline V CDR1 and CDR2: SQVTM, ANQGSEA. The V gene end was trimmed by 5 bases and the J gene end by 7 bases; junction bases not matched to a gene: 8. The CDR3 consists of 13 residues.

In this sample, this clonotype turned up many times. The V and J genes are TRBV27 and TRBJ2-7; weak D call: TRBD2 (5 bases). CDR3 length: 12 amino acids. Trimming shortened V by 8 bases and J by 6 bases, and 14 bases separated the two germline ends. In germline, CDR1 is MNHEY, CDR2 SMNVEV (reference sequence). This chain's CDR3 is CASRSSGVEQYF. In nucleotides, the CDR3 is TGTGCCAGCCGATCGTCCGGGGTCGAGCAGTACTTC.

This clonotype was counted at least ten times. The rearrangement links TRBV20-1 to TRBJ1-1; D gene ambiguous. The CDR3 contains 10 residues. The germline gives CDR1 DFQATT, CDR2 SNEGSKA (reference sequence). V lost 5 bases and J lost 1, with 2 bases in between. This CDR3 reads CSAGNTEAFF. CDR3 sequence (DNA): TGCAGTGCTGGGAACACTGAAGCTTTCTTT.

This clonotype was observed many times. The chain uses TRBV25-1 and TRBJ1-6, with 9 bases matching TRBD1. The J segment lost 8 bases and the V segment lost 1 base, leaving 3 bases of the junction unmatched. CDR1 and CDR2 (germline): MGHDK, SYGVNS. This CDR3 region has 15 residues. The CDR3 here is CASSEWGQGDSPLHF. CDR3 nucleotides: TGTGCCAGCAGTGAATGGGGACAGGGAGATTCACCCCTCCACTTT.

The chain recombines TRBV4-1 with TRBJ2-1; D is perhaps TRBD2 (6 bases). The germline gives CDR1 MGHRA, CDR2 YSYEKL. The CDR3 length is 15 residues. Trimming shortened V by 8 bases and J by 6 bases, and 20 bases separated the two germline ends. CDR3 in amino acids: CASGEAGQGGNEQFF. The DNA for the CDR3 is TGCGCCAGCGGCGAAGCCGGGCAGGGAGGCAATGAGCAGTTCTTC.

This clonotype was counted a few times. The J gene is TRBJ2-4, the V gene TRBV4-3; the match to TRBD1 covers 7 bases. The germline gives CDR1 LGHNA, CDR2 YSLEER. The junction had 2 bases not matched to a gene; V was cut back by 3 bases and J by 3 bases. CDR3 size: 14 residues. This CDR3 is CASSHRDSKNIQYF. CDR3 nucleotide sequence: TGCGCCAGCAGCCATCGGGACAGCAAAAACATTCAGTACTTC.

The V call is TRBV4-1, the J call TRBJ2-7; D not resolved. The CDR3 has 16 amino acids. Germline V gives CDR1 MGHRA, CDR2 YSYEKL. V lost 2 bases and J lost 1, with 15 bases in between. CDR3 nucleotides: TGCGCCAGCAGCCAACTTCCCCTAGAGAGTTCCTACGAGCAGTACTTC. Translation gives CASSQLPLESSYEQYF.

Written as DNA, the CDR3 is TGTGCCAGCAGTGTTACAGGGGGTAATGAAAAACTGTTTTTT. Its protein product is CASSVTGGNEKLFF. The chain employs TRBV25-1 and TRBJ1-4; 8 bases match TRBD1. The CDR3 is 14 amino acids. Germline V lookup: CDR1 MGHDK, CDR2 SYGVNS. The J segment lost 4 bases and the V segment lost 4 bases, leaving 2 bases of the junction unmatched.

This clonotype has a handful of counts. The chain recombines TRBV28 with TRBJ1-2; 7 bases fit TRBD1. With V trimmed by 6 bases and J by 2 bases, 3 bases remained unmatched. Germline CDR1 reads MDHEN; CDR2 reads SYDVKM. This CDR3 comprises 13 residues. The CDR3 loop reads CASRWTGNYGYTF. DNA of the CDR3: TGTGCCAGCAGATGGACAGGCAACTATGGCTACACCTTC.

This clonotype was detected a few times. V is TRBV12-3 or TRBV12-4 and J is TRBJ2-2, with D maybe TRBD1 (6 bases). This CDR3 spans 14 amino acids. Deletions cut 6 bases from V and 4 bases from J, with 12 bases between. The CDR3 sequence is CASRIQGSTGELFF. DNA of the CDR3: TGTGCCAGCAGGATCCAGGGGTCCACCGGGGAGCTGTTTTTT.

This clonotype has ten or more counts. This chain joins TRBV4-1 and TRBJ1-5; the match to TRBD1 covers 10 bases. The CDR3 sequence is 16 residues long. Germline-derived CDR1 and CDR2 are MGHRA and YSYEKL. V lost 3 bases and J lost 5; bases outside the gene matches: 7. CDR3 coding DNA: TGCGCCAGCAGCCAGGGGACAGGGGATGGCGATCAGCCCCAGCATTTT. This codes for CASSQGTGDGDQPQHF.

This clonotype was detected only a few times. V and J are TRBV7-2 and TRBJ2-3; weak D call: TRBD2 (6 bases). The V end lost 4 bases, the J end lost 6 bases, and 11 bases lay between the germline ends. Germline values: CDR1 SGHTA, CDR2 FQGNSA. The CDR3 runs to 13 residues. The CDR3 DNA follows: TGTGCCAGCAGCTCCGGAGGAGGGGATACGCAGTATTTT. Translating gives CASSSGGGDTQYF.

Comment on this clonotype: A clone one base away is much larger, so this may be a read error. The chain joins TRBV25-1 to TRBJ2-5; D gene unclear. The CDR3 runs 18 residues. Looked up from germline, CDR1 is MGHDK and CDR2 is SYGVNS. V shed 3 bases and J shed 0 bases, with 20 bases lying between them. For the CDR3, the DNA is TGTGCCAGCAGTGACGTCCACCAAGACGGGTGGTACCAAGAGACCCAGTACTTC. Translated, it gives CASSDVHQDGWYQETQYF.

This clonotype showed up just a few times. The chain uses TRBV20-1 and TRBJ1-5, with 9 bases lining up with TRBD1. The germline V gene has CDR1 DFQATT and CDR2 SNEGSKA (reference sequence). The length of the CDR3 is 16 residues. V lost 3 bases, J lost 5 bases, and 11 bases stayed unmatched. Here the CDR3 DNA reads TGCAGTGCTAGTCCGGGACAGGGATTATTAGATCAGCCCCAGCATTTT. Residues: CSASPGQGLLDQPQHF.

Of note for this clonotype: A single base separates this from a much larger clone, so it may be a read error. The gene calls are TRBV6-1 and TRBJ1-2; the D gene is possibly TRBD1 (6 bases). This CDR3 contains 13 residues. Looked up from germline, CDR1 is MNHNS and CDR2 is SASEGT. CDR3 in amino acids: CASSEGEGDGHTF. CDR3 sequence (DNA): TGTGCCAGCAGTGAAGGAGAGGGGGATGGCCACACCTTC.

The chain carries TRBV7-9 and TRBJ2-7; TRBD1 matches at 8 bases. There are 14 residues in the CDR3. The germline V gene encodes CDR1 SEHNR and CDR2 FQNEAQ (reference sequence). V gave up 6 bases and J gave up 6 bases; unmatched junction bases: 10. CDR3: CASSWDRTPLEQYF. The CDR3 region has the DNA TGTGCCAGCAGTTGGGACAGGACCCCTCTCGAGCAGTACTTC.

Details on this clonotype: Given a much more abundant clone one base away, this may be a read error. The gene calls are TRBV20-1 and TRBJ1-4, with 10 bases lining up with TRBD1. The J call may be mistaken, given a closer DNA end match to TRBJ1-5. Germline CDR1 reads DFQATT; CDR2 reads SNEGSKA (reference sequence). The CDR3 is 18 residues long. For the CDR3, the DNA is TGCAGTACTAGAGCTGCGTCCGGGACAGGGGATGGCAATCAGCCCCAGCATTTT. Translation gives CSTRAASGTGDGNQPQHF.